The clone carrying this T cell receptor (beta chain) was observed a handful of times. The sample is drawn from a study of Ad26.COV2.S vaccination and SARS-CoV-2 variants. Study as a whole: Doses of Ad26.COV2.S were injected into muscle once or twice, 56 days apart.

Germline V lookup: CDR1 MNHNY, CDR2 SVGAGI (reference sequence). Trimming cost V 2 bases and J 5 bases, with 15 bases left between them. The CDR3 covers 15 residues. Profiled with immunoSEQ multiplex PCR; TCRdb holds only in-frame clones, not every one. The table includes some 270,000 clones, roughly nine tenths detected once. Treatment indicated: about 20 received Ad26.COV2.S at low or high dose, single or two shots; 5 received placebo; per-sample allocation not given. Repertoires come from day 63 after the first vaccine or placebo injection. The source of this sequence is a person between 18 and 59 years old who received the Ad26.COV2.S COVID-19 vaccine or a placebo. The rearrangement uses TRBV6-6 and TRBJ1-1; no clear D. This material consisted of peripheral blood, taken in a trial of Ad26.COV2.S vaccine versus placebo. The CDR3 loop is CASSYLEGGRTEAFF. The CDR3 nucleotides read TGTGCCAGCAGTTACCTTGAGGGAGGAAGGACTGAAGCTTTCTTT.